This T cell receptor beta chain was sequenced in a study of blood T cell repertoires in COVID-19. The wider study: COVID-19 samples from acute and convalescent phases originated in the United States, Italy and Spain. Nucleic acid was either cDNA or gDNA, and it came from T cells, B-cell-depleted T cells, or PBMCs.

Per the authors' pipeline: Reference gene primer amplification in the assay estimated nucleated cell counts. Data came from immunoSEQ multiplex PCR; TCRdb stores just in-frame clones and leaves some out. The V and J calls and clone size were taken over from that table, and D and trimming were inferred from the DNA. The sample includes 200,000 or so clones, 80% to 85% of them seen just once. V lost 7 bases, J lost 2 bases, and 8 bases lay in between. From germline, CDR1 is MNHEY and CDR2 SVGAGI. The CDR3 is 12 amino acids. This TCR derives from a woman in her thirties with acute or convalescent COVID-19. Material: peripheral blood. The chain employs TRBV6-5 and TRBJ1-1; tentatively, D is TRBD1 (6 bases). The CDR3 sequence: CASKGHNTEAFF. CDR3 DNA sequence: TGTGCCAGCAAGGGACACAACACTGAAGCTTTCTTT.